Below, 23 T cell receptor beta chains from the same sample are listed, as sequenced in a study of blood T cell repertoires in COVID-19. Measured with immunoSEQ multiplex PCR; TCRdb has only the in-frame clones, and not every one. The repertoire holds about 220,000 clones, over 70% seen once, with roughly 8% in the top ten. The sequencing input was peripheral blood. The receptors come from a woman aged 45-59 years with acute or convalescent COVID-19.

V and J are TRBV6-5 and TRBJ1-2; D gene uncertain. The CDR3 length is 12 residues. V was clipped by 10 bases and J by 3 bases, with 12 bases between them. The germline gives CDR1 MNHEY, CDR2 SVGAGI. CDR3 sequence reads: CAISRHDYGYTF. CDR3 coding DNA: TGTGCCATCTCGCGGCATGACTATGGCTACACCTTC.

This clone was found once. The CDR3 DNA sequence: TGTGCCAGCAGTTTGTGGGCCCCAGCTAATCAGCCCCAGCATTTT. It yields the protein CASSLWAPANQPQHF. V usage is TRBV28 and J usage is TRBJ1-5; D is ambiguous. Trimming removed 3 bases at V and 4 bases at J, with 13 bases between. The germline gives CDR1 MDHEN, CDR2 SYDVKM. The CDR3 loop spans 15 amino acids.

This chain connects TRBV19 to TRBJ2-1, with 8 bases fitting TRBD2. The CDR3 consists of 15 residues. Trimming removed 3 bases from V and 6 bases from J; junction bases left unmatched: 7. CDR1 LNHDA and CDR2 SQIVND come from the germline V gene (reference sequence). In DNA form, the CDR3 reads TGTGCCAGTAGTATTGAACTAGCGGTATTCAATGAGCAGTTCTTC. Translated, it gives CASSIELAVFNEQFF.

The J gene is TRBJ2-1, the V gene TRBV4-2; 7 bases map to TRBD2. CDR3 size: 15 residues. J gave up 3 bases and V 2 bases, and 4 bases lay outside the gene matches. Germline V gives CDR1 LGHNA, CDR2 YNFKEQ. The CDR3 loop is CASSQSGGSYNEQFF. The CDR3 DNA is TGTGCCAGCAGCCAATCGGGCGGGAGCTACAATGAGCAGTTCTTC.

This clone appeared once. This rearrangement joins TRBV2 to TRBJ2-7; weak D call: TRBD1 (5 bases). Germline V gene sequence: CDR1 SNHLY, CDR2 FYNNEI. This CDR3 region has 13 residues. The ends were cut back, 6 bases at V and 7 bases at J, with 16 bases in the middle. CDR3 protein: CASSFETAKEQYF. Here the CDR3 DNA reads TGTGCCAGCAGCTTTGAGACAGCCAAGGAGCAGTACTTC. The full variable domain, with the rest looked up from reference TRBV2 and TRBJ2-7, is EPEVTQTPSHQVTQMGQEVILRCVPISNHLYFYWYRQILGQKVEFLVSFYNNEISEKSEIFDDQFSVERPDGSNFTLKIRSTKLEDSAMYFCASSFETAKEQYFGPGTRLTVT.

The chain carries TRBV11-1 and TRBJ1-3; D gene uncertain. The germline gives CDR1 SGHAT, CDR2 FQDESV (reference sequence). V was cut by 5 bases and J by 8 bases, with 13 bases left in between. The CDR3 spans 13 residues. CDR3 DNA: TGTGCCAGCAGCGCAGGACTCGGAGACACCATATATTTT. It yields the protein CASSAGLGDTIYF.

In its sample, this clone was seen once. The chain recombines TRBV30 with TRBJ1-1, with a tentative D call TRBD1 (6 bases). This CDR3 region has 12 residues. Germline V gene sequence: CDR1 GTSNPN, CDR2 SVGIG (reference sequence). Trimming pared 0 bases from V and 8 bases from J, leaving 10 bases between. The CDR3 nucleotides are TGTGCCTGGAGTGTTTACAGGGTCGAAGCTTTCTTT. This translates into CAWSVYRVEAFF.

This chain connects TRBV6-5 to TRBJ2-1; 7 nucleotides line up with TRBD2. The CDR3 has 15 residues. V trimming: 5 bases; J trimming: 0 bases; junction bases outside the gene matches: 4. Germline-derived CDR1 and CDR2 are MNHEY and SVGAGI. The CDR3 sequence is CASSSGTSSYNEQFF. The CDR3 coding sequence is TGTGCCAGCAGTAGCGGGACGAGCTCCTACAATGAGCAGTTCTTC.

The V and J genes are TRBV3-1 (or the pseudogene TRBV3-2) and TRBJ2-1; D not resolved. V lost 0 bases, J lost 5 bases, and 8 bases lay in between. The germline V gene encodes CDR1 LGHDT and CDR2 YNNKEL (reference sequence). This CDR3 contains 14 residues. The CDR3 protein is CASSQETSNNEQFF. CDR3 nucleotides: TGTGCCAGCAGCCAAGAGACTTCTAACAATGAGCAGTTCTTC.

The chain couples TRBV2 to TRBJ1-4; D is unresolved. CDR1 is SNHLY, CDR2 FYNNEI, per germline. V gave up 2 bases and J gave up 4 bases, with 14 bases separating them. The CDR3 contains 16 residues. As DNA, the CDR3 is TGTGCCAGCAGTGAAAAGGTTGGGCCTCTTAATGAAAAACTGTTTTTT. Protein product: CASSEKVGPLNEKLFF.

V is TRBV24-1 and J is TRBJ2-7; 7 nucleotides match TRBD1. Germline assignment: CDR1 KGHDR and CDR2 SFDVKD. The CDR3 is 14 residues long. Germline trimming cut 4 bases from V and 5 bases from J; bases unmatched to any gene: 7. The DNA of the CDR3 is TGTGCCACCAGTGAGACAGGGCCTCAACACGAGCAGTACTTC. This codes for CATSETGPQHEQYF.

The CDR3 DNA is TGTGCCTGGAGTCCTTTTAACACTGAAGCTTTCTTT. The encoded protein is CAWSPFNTEAFF. The gene calls are TRBV30 and TRBJ1-1; D remains ambiguous. Germline-derived CDR1 and CDR2 are GTSNPN and SVGIG (reference sequence). This CDR3 has 12 amino acids. The V gene lost 2 bases and the J gene lost 2 bases, with 6 bases spanning the gap.

This sequence joins TRBV19 and TRBJ2-2; D is perhaps TRBD1 (6 bases). This CDR3 contains 15 residues. Germline V CDR1 and CDR2: LNHDA, SQIVND (reference sequence). Trimming shortened V by 5 bases and J by 4 bases, and 14 bases separated the two germline ends. CDR3 residues: CASSPRDISTGELFF. CDR3 nucleotides: TGTGCCAGTAGTCCCCGGGACATAAGCACCGGGGAGCTGTTTTTT.

The chain has TRBV7-3 and TRBJ2-5, with D perhaps TRBD2 (6 bases). This CDR3 spans 16 amino acids. Germline V gene data show CDR1 as SGHTA and CDR2 as FQGTGA. V was pared by 2 bases and J by 2 bases, with 15 bases between. The CDR3 loop reads CASSLDPSAGQETQYF. CDR3 DNA sequence: TGTGCCAGCAGCTTAGATCCGTCGGCGGGGCAAGAGACCCAGTACTTC.

This clone was seen once. The genes are TRBV18 and TRBJ2-3; tentative D call: TRBD2 (5 bases). CDR1 and CDR2 from the germline V gene are KGHSH and LQKENI. This CDR3 comprises 12 residues. V dropped 8 bases and J dropped 1 base, with 7 bases sitting between them. In DNA form, the CDR3 reads TGTGCCAGCCGGGGAGGCACAGATACGCAGTATTTT. This translates into CASRGGTDTQYF.

This rearrangement joins TRBV27 to TRBJ2-7, with D perhaps TRBD1 (6 bases). V lost 2 bases to trimming and J lost 3 bases, with 17 bases between them. CDR1 MNHEY and CDR2 SMNVEV come from the germline V gene (reference sequence). CDR3 length equals 16 residues. CDR3 in DNA: TGTGCCAGCAGTTTAGGCTGGGCAGGGGCGAACTACGAGCAGTACTTC. Translation gives CASSLGWAGANYEQYF.

This chain connects TRBV3-1 (or the pseudogene TRBV3-2) to TRBJ2-3; 8 bases are a match to TRBD1. Trimming took 4 bases from V and 9 from J; bases not matched to a gene: 12. The CDR3 spans 15 residues. The V gene's germline CDR1 is LGHDT and CDR2 YNNKEL (reference sequence). This CDR3 reads CASSPASVNRGTQYF. The CDR3 nucleotides are TGTGCCAGCAGCCCAGCCAGCGTAAACAGGGGGACGCAGTATTTT.

This clone turned up a few times. The chain is built from TRBV11-1 and TRBJ1-5; no reliable D call. Germline V gene sequence: CDR1 SGHAT, CDR2 FQDESV (reference sequence). V was shortened by 0 bases and J by 7 bases, with 10 bases between the two germline ends. The CDR3 contains 14 residues. The DNA for the CDR3 is TGTGCCAGCAGCTTAGCGGGTCCAGGACAGCCCCAGCATTTT. Protein sequence: CASSLAGPGQPQHF.

The rearrangement links TRBV24-1 to TRBJ2-1; 9 nucleotides match TRBD2. The CDR3 length is 16 residues. The ends lost 3 bases at V and 8 bases at J; junction bases unmatched: 10. Germline V gene data show CDR1 as KGHDR and CDR2 as SFDVKD. Here the CDR3 DNA reads TGTGCCACCAGTGATCCCCCGGGACTAGCATCCGATGAGCAGTTCTTC. Translating it yields CATSDPPGLASDEQFF.

This chain links TRBV28 with TRBJ2-1; D unresolved. The V gene lost 6 bases and the J gene lost 5 bases, with 11 bases spanning the gap. CDR1 is MDHEN and CDR2 is SYDVKM in the germline V gene. The CDR3 has 13 amino acids. DNA for the CDR3: TGTGCCAGCAGACTCACGTCCGACAATGAGCAGTTCTTC. This translates into CASRLTSDNEQFF.

The gene calls are TRBV12-2 and TRBJ2-5; the tabulated D call, TRBD2, remains unverified against the DNA. TRBV12-2 is designated a pseudogene. This CDR3 comprises 15 residues. The CDR3 nucleotides are TGTGCAAGTCCCGTTTTGGGGGGAAGAAAAGAGACCCAGTACTTC. As protein: CASPVLGGRKETQYF.

This chain connects TRBV28 to TRBJ2-5, with D possibly being TRBD1 (5 bases). V was pared by 3 bases and J by 1 base, with 9 bases between. This CDR3 region has 14 residues. Germline loops: CDR1 MDHEN, CDR2 SYDVKM. The CDR3 region has the DNA TGTGCCAGCAGTTTCGGACACCCCCAAGAGACCCAGTACTTC. Translating it yields CASSFGHPQETQYF.

V and J are TRBV10-3 and TRBJ1-1; possible D gene TRBD1, 5 bases. There are 16 residues in the CDR3. In germline, CDR1 is ENHRY, CDR2 SYGVKD. The V gene lost 3 bases and the J gene lost 0 bases, with 14 bases spanning the gap. The CDR3 nucleotides are TGTGCCATCAGTGAAGGGGCCTTTTTCATGAACACTGAAGCTTTCTTT. Translating it yields CAISEGAFFMNTEAFF.